The TCR beta chain described here comes from a study of blood T cell repertoires in COVID-19. Study context: T cells, B-cell-depleted T cells, or PBMCs provided the cDNA or gDNA that served as material.

In the original workflow: Reference gene primer amplification gave nucleated cell count estimates. The table came from immunoSEQ multiplex PCR; TCRdb's copy has only in-frame clones and leaves some out. V, J and clone size derive from that table, while D and trimming were established from the DNA sequence. The sample consists of some 370,000 clones, roughly four fifths of them appearing once. Which cohort a participant joined came from the clinical history participants gave. Recovery meant two consecutive negative NP/OP PCR tests, professional clearance, or resolved symptoms. This CDR3 spans 14 amino acids. Germline lookup yields CDR1 LNHDA and CDR2 SQIVND (reference sequence). Trimming took 7 bases from V and 2 from J; bases not matched to a gene: 7.

This receptor was identified in a woman aged 50 to 65 who had recovered from COVID-19. The sample consisted of PBMCs or T cells enriched from blood (not recorded which). The chain is built from TRBV19 and TRBJ1-2; 7 bases match TRBD1. The CDR3 DNA reads TGTGCCAGTACCCCTCTGGGACAGAACTATGGCTACACCTTC. Protein product: CASTPLGQNYGYTF.